The rows below give T cell receptor beta chains drawn from one sample of a study of blood T cell repertoires in COVID-19. Clones were sequenced by immunoSEQ multiplex PCR, and TCRdb holds only the in-frame ones, with some missing. Among about 280,000 clones listed, almost 90% were seen once. Source material: peripheral blood. The receptor set was obtained from a young woman with COVID-19, enrolled during active disease. The CDR3 runs from the conserved cysteine through the conserved F or W. The D gene is left open where the match is weak. Clone size, where shown, is once, few, many, or a class for clones that have expanded.

CASSELGRVSEAFF | TGTGCCAGCAGTGAATTGGGGAGGGTGTCTGAAGCTTTCTTT | TRBJ1-1 | - | TRBV2 | -
CSVLRGGRPGGELFF | TGCAGCGTCCTCCGAGGCGGGAGGCCAGGCGGGGAGCTGTTTTTT | TRBJ2-2 | TRBD2 | TRBV29-1 | -
CASSGIFGTVVQETQYF | TGTGCCAGCAGTGGCATTTTCGGGACAGTGGTGCAAGAGACCCAGTACTTC | TRBJ2-5 | TRBD1 | TRBV2 | -
CASSYSRRNTEAFF | TGTGCCAGCAGTTACTCGCGGAGGAACACTGAAGCTTTCTTT | TRBJ1-1 | - | TRBV6-5 | -
CASSGLAGGPLGELFF | TGTGCCAGCAGTGGACTAGCGGGAGGGCCTCTCGGGGAGCTGTTTTTT | TRBJ2-2 | TRBD2 | TRBV2 | -
CASSLGLEASGANVLTF | TGCGCCAGCAGCTTGGGTCTCGAGGCCTCTGGGGCCAACGTCCTGACTTTC | TRBJ2-6 | - | TRBV5-1 | -
CASSGRQGLRNSPLHF | TGTGCCAGCAGCGGACGACAGGGGTTGAGGAATTCACCCCTCCACTTT | TRBJ1-6 | TRBD1 | TRBV7-9 | -
CASSQGQGIDNEQFF | TGCGCCAGCAGCCAAGGACAGGGTATTGACAATGAGCAGTTCTTC | TRBJ2-1 | TRBD1 | TRBV4-3 | once
CASSRGSGKEETQYF | TGTGCCAGCAGCCGCGGGAGTGGTAAGGAAGAGACCCAGTACTTC | TRBJ2-5 | TRBD2 | TRBV11-2 | -
CASSLGQRLADQVGEQFF | TGTGCCAGCAGCTTGGGACAGCGACTAGCAGACCAGGTGGGTGAGCAGTTCTTC | TRBJ2-1 | TRBD2 | TRBV5-4 | once
CASSPRGGNLEYEQYF | TGTGCCAGCTCCCCCAGGGGAGGGAACTTAGAATACGAGCAGTACTTC | TRBJ2-7 | - | TRBV18 | few
CASSSRGRAGAPTGELFF | TGTGCCAGCAGCTCCCGGGGGAGAGCGGGAGCCCCCACCGGGGAGCTGTTTTTT | TRBJ2-2 | TRBD2 | TRBV7-6 | -
CASSLGGGRWEQFF | TGTGCCAGCAGCTTGGGAGGGGGCCGGTGGGAGCAGTTCTTC | TRBJ2-1 | TRBD1 | TRBV5-6 | -
CASSLDFSGNQPQHF | TGTGCCAGCAGCTTAGATTTCTCGGGCAATCAGCCCCAGCATTTT | TRBJ1-5 | - | TRBV7-9 | -
CAWSKGLAGQETQYF | TGTGCCTGGAGTAAAGGGCTAGCGGGACAAGAGACCCAGTACTTC | TRBJ2-5 | TRBD2 | TRBV30 | once
CASSQVKYNGELFF | TGTGCCAGCAGCCAAGTGAAATACAACGGGGAGCTGTTTTTT | TRBJ2-2 | - | TRBV4-2 | once
CASSPWGGSGANVLTF | TGTGCCAGCAGCCCTTGGGGAGGCTCTGGGGCCAACGTCCTGACTTTC | TRBJ2-6 | - | TRBV7-3 | -
CASSVDSSNQPQHF | TGTGCCAGCAGTGTGGACAGTAGCAATCAGCCCCAGCATTTT | TRBJ1-5 | - | TRBV2 | -
CASSFWGVGTEAFF | TGTGCCAGCAGTTTTTGGGGCGTAGGCACTGAAGCTTTCTTT | TRBJ1-1 | - | TRBV28 | -
CASSPPGLAGNNEQFF | TGTGCCAGCAGTCCACCGGGACTAGCGGGGAACAATGAGCAGTTCTTC | TRBJ2-1 | TRBD2 | TRBV28 | -
CASSQDYRLNTEAFF | TGCGCCAGCAGCCAAGATTACAGGTTGAACACTGAAGCTTTCTTT | TRBJ1-1 | - | TRBV4-3 | -
CATSRAVGVGEKLFF | TGTGCCACCAGCAGAGCGGTAGGGGTGGGTGAAAAACTGTTTTTT | TRBJ1-4 | - | TRBV15 | few
CSVEGGTGGFGGYTF | TGCAGCGTTGAAGGGGGGACAGGGGGATTTGGAGGCTACACCTTC | TRBJ1-2 | TRBD1 | TRBV29-1 | -
CASSQPQGRYEQYF | TGTGCCAGCAGCCAGCCCCAGGGTAGGTACGAGCAGTACTTC | TRBJ2-7 | - | TRBV28 | -
CASSLNSGRAGELFF | TGTGCCAGCAGCTTAAACAGCGGGAGAGCCGGGGAGCTGTTTTTT | TRBJ2-2 | TRBD2 | TRBV7-3 | -
CASSDLAGSYNEQFF | TGTGCCAGCAGTGACCTAGCGGGATCCTACAATGAGCAGTTCTTC | TRBJ2-1 | TRBD2 | TRBV6-4 | once
CASSAGQAGTQYF | TGTGCCAGCAGTGCTGGACAGGCGGGGACCCAGTACTTC | TRBJ2-5 | TRBD1 | TRBV2 | -
CASSPPGLAAQETQYF | TGTGCCAGCTCACCACCGGGACTAGCGGCGCAAGAGACCCAGTACTTC | TRBJ2-5 | TRBD2 | TRBV18 | -
CSAAGGTDTQYF | TGCAGCGCCGCGGGCGGCACAGATACGCAGTATTTT | TRBJ2-3 | - | TRBV29-1 | -
CATSYPHASMETQYF | TGTGCCACCTCATACCCCCACGCTAGTATGGAGACCCAGTACTTC | TRBJ2-5 | - | TRBV15 | -
CASSLPQTGALYGYTF | TGTGCCAGCAGCTTACCCCAGACAGGGGCCCTCTATGGCTACACCTTC | TRBJ1-2 | TRBD1 | TRBV7-2 | -
CASSPGLYEQYF | TGTGCCAGCAGTCCCGGACTTTACGAGCAGTACTTC | TRBJ2-7 | - | TRBV6-6 | -
CASSPRVQGLSGNTIYF | TGCGCCAGCAGCCCAAGGGTACAGGGGCTCTCTGGAAACACCATATATTTT | TRBJ1-3 | TRBD1 | TRBV5-1 | -
CASSHGGEQYF | TGTGCCAGTAGCCACGGGGGCGAGCAGTACTTC | TRBJ2-7 | - | TRBV19 | -
CASSEEGPNQPQHF | TGTGCCAGCAGTGAAGAGGGGCCCAATCAGCCCCAGCATTTT | TRBJ1-5 | - | TRBV2 | few
CASSSFGGPGTEAFF | TGTGCCAGCAGCTCATTCGGGGGACCGGGCACTGAAGCTTTCTTT | TRBJ1-1 | - | TRBV7-3 | -
CASSQISDYGYTF | TGTGCCAGCAGCCAGATTTCGGACTATGGCTACACCTTC | TRBJ1-2 | - | TRBV3-1/TRBV3-2 | -
CASSWDRQGSNEKLFF | TGTGCCAGCAGCTGGGACCGACAGGGTTCTAATGAAAAACTGTTTTTT | TRBJ1-4 | TRBD1 | TRBV5-5 | -